The sequence of this T cell receptor (beta chain) was determined in a study of blood T cell repertoires in COVID-19. The assay was immunoSEQ multiplex PCR, and TCRdb's table has in-frame clones only and misses some. Of roughly 38,000 clones in the sample, around four fifths were seen once. The CDR3 loop spans 13 amino acids. Germline lookup yields CDR1 GTSNPN and CDR2 SVGIG (reference sequence). V was cut by 0 bases and J by 6 bases, with 10 bases left in between. Sequenced: peripheral blood. The J gene is TRBJ2-3, the V gene TRBV30; D call uncertain. The source of this sequence is a human donor in a cohort sampled during active COVID-19. CDR3 amino acids: CAWSVNVGDTQYF. CDR3 DNA: TGTGCCTGGAGTGTTAATGTTGGCGATACGCAGTATTTT.